This entry lists 10 T cell receptor beta chains sequenced from one sample in a study of shared clonotypes between healthy human individuals. Profiling relied on immunoSEQ multiplex PCR, and the TCRdb table lists in-frame clones only, not all of them. The sample contains over a million clones, 95% to 99% of which appear only once. Sequencing input: naive CD4+ T cells sorted from blood. Subset indicated: CD45RA+ positively selected. The receptors here all came from a man aged 25 to 40 in good health.

As to this clone: Other DNA sequences within the sample encode an identical CDR3. V usage is TRBV28 and J usage is TRBJ2-5, with D uncertain. The CDR3 spans 12 residues. CDR1 is MDHEN, CDR2 SYDVKM, per germline. Trimming took 3 bases from V and 1 from J, leaving 3 bases between them. CDR3 protein: CASSFVQETQYF. CDR3 nucleotides: TGTGCCAGCAGTTTCGTCCAAGAGACCCAGTACTTC.

This sequence joins TRBV6-5 and TRBJ1-2, with 7 bases lining up with TRBD1. This CDR3 has 13 amino acids. Germline V gene data show CDR1 as MNHEY and CDR2 as SVGAGI. Trimming removed 5 bases from V and 8 bases from J; junction bases left unmatched: 8. In DNA form, the CDR3 reads TGTGCCAGCAGTCACAGGGGCCCTAGCGGCTACACCTTC. The encoded protein is CASSHRGPSGYTF.

This chain connects TRBV5-3 to TRBJ1-5; 8 bases match TRBD1. TRBV5-3 counts as an open reading frame of uncertain function. Trimming cost V 8 bases and J 6 bases; bases outside gene matches: 10. The CDR3 contains 14 residues. The CDR3 spells CASNPGQDLQPQHF. CDR3 DNA sequence: TGTGCCAGTAATCCGGGACAGGATCTTCAGCCCCAGCATTTT.

The chain employs TRBV7-9 and TRBJ2-1; 7 bases are a match to TRBD2. Germline lookup yields CDR1 SEHNR and CDR2 FQNEAQ (reference sequence). This CDR3 has 16 residues. The junction had 7 bases not matched to a gene; V was cut back by 5 bases and J by 0 bases. In DNA, the CDR3 is TGTGCCAGCAGCCTCAGCGGGATTCTCTCCTACAATGAGCAGTTCTTC. Translating it yields CASSLSGILSYNEQFF.

The chain is built from TRBV5-1 and TRBJ2-3; 15 bases map to TRBD2. V lost 3 bases to trimming and J lost 5 bases; unmatched junction nucleotides: 7. The CDR3 covers 17 residues. Per germline, CDR1 SGHRS and CDR2 YFSETQ. This chain's CDR3 is CASSSGLAGGRRDTQYF. The DNA of the CDR3 is TGCGCCAGCAGCTCCGGACTAGCGGGAGGGCGTAGAGATACGCAGTATTTT. Using reference TRBV5-1 and TRBJ2-3 for the parts outside the CDR3, the full variable domain is KAGVTQTPRYLIKTRGQQVTLSCSPISGHRSVSWYQQTPGQGLQFLFEYFSETQRNKGNFPGRFSGRQFSNSRSEMNVSTLELGDSALYLCASSSGLAGGRRDTQYFGPGTRLTVL.

The CDR3 DNA reads as TGTGCCAGCAGTTACACACCCCACCCTACGAACTATGGCTACACCTTC. Its translation is CASSYTPHPTNYGYTF. The genes are TRBV6-5 and TRBJ1-2; D unresolved. Germline V lookup: CDR1 MNHEY, CDR2 SVGAGI. V was trimmed by 2 bases and J by 2 bases, leaving 15 bases between them. CDR3 length equals 16 residues.

The V call is TRBV18, the J call TRBJ1-5; no firm D call. This CDR3 has 14 residues. Germline CDR1 is KGHSH and CDR2 is LQKENI. V shed 6 bases and J shed 0 bases, with 9 bases lying between them. DNA for the CDR3: TGTGCCAGCTCCCCAGTCTATAGCAATCAGCCCCAGCATTTT. This sequence encodes CASSPVYSNQPQHF.

A word on this clone: Other DNA sequences in the sample encode the same CDR3. The chain uses TRBV15 and TRBJ1-2; D not certain. This CDR3 contains 13 residues. Trimming took off 0 bases at V and 5 bases at J, with 7 bases between the two ends. In germline, CDR1 is LNHNV, CDR2 YYDKDF (reference sequence). The CDR3 sequence: CATSRDRGYGYTF. Here the CDR3 DNA reads TGTGCCACCAGCAGAGATCGAGGGTATGGCTACACCTTC.

The J gene is TRBJ1-1, the V gene TRBV18; D uncertain. V was shortened by 6 bases and J by 1 base, with 18 bases between the two germline ends. There are 16 residues in the CDR3. Germline CDR1 KGHSH, CDR2 LQKENI. The CDR3 is CASSLIQGIGNTEAFF. The CDR3 bases are TGTGCCAGCTCCTTGATCCAAGGGATTGGGAACACTGAAGCTTTCTTT.

This clone was seen a single time. This sequence joins TRBV28 and TRBJ2-7; a possible D gene is TRBD1 (6 bases). CDR1 and CDR2 from the germline V gene are MDHEN and SYDVKM. Trimming pared 5 bases from V and 2 bases from J, leaving 16 bases between. The CDR3 runs to 15 residues. The CDR3 sequence is CASSPLQGVPYEQYF. In DNA form, the CDR3 reads TGTGCCAGCAGTCCCCTACAGGGAGTCCCCTACGAGCAGTACTTC.